This TCR beta chain emerged from a study of blood T cell repertoires in COVID-19. Study-level information: The United States, Italy and Spain were the sources of the acute and convalescent COVID-19 samples. T cells, B-cell-depleted T cells, or PBMCs provided the cDNA or gDNA that served as material.

V was cut by 9 bases and J by 6 bases, with 16 bases left in between. The CDR3 has 12 amino acids. In germline, CDR1 is SGHDT, CDR2 YYEEEE. Source study methods: Quantification of nucleated cells was approximated via reference gene primer amplification. The table came from immunoSEQ multiplex PCR; TCRdb's copy has only in-frame clones and leaves some out. That table is the source of V, J and clone size, and D and trimming were worked out from the DNA. There are roughly 140,000 clones in the sample; 84% occur only once, and about 4% lies in the top ten. Participants reported their clinical history, and cohort assignment relied on those reports.

The gene calls are TRBV5-6 and TRBJ2-7; D is undetermined. The TCR comes from a man between 45 and 60 years old in a cohort exposed to, infected with or recovered from COVID-19 (not recorded which). The sequenced sample consisted of PBMCs or T cells enriched from blood (not recorded which). CDR3 in amino acids: CATSIGRAEQYF. DNA for the CDR3: TGTGCCACCTCCATTGGTCGCGCCGAGCAGTACTTC. Combining the CDR3 with reference TRBV5-6 and TRBJ2-7 gives the whole variable domain DAGVTQSPTHLIKTRGQQVTLRCSPKSGHDTVSWYQQALGQGPQFIFQYYEEEERQRGNFPDRFSGHQFPNYSSELNVNALLLGDSALYLCATSIGRAEQYFGPGTRLTVT.